Below are 27 T cell receptor beta chains sequenced from a single sample in a study of cytomegalovirus exposure and HLA in healthy donors. In the PCR, 60 Vbeta and 13 Jbeta primers were used. The method was immunoSEQ multiplex PCR; TCRdb's version includes in-frame clones alone and lacks a portion of them. Of under 200,000 clones listed, approximately 78% are singletons. Sequences were obtained from PBMCs. These TCRs come from a woman aged 25 to 39 in good health and CMV-seropositive.

The chain links TRBV7-8 to TRBJ1-2, with no clear D. This CDR3 spans 13 amino acids. V was pared by 3 bases and J by 6 bases, with 11 bases between. Germline V gene lookup returns CDR1 SGHVS and CDR2 FQNEAQ. The CDR3 bases are TGTGCCAGCAGCTTCGGTGCGGGGAATGGCTACACCTTC. Translated: CASSFGAGNGYTF.

The chain employs TRBV28 and TRBJ2-7, with D maybe TRBD1 (6 bases). Germline V gene data show CDR1 as MDHEN and CDR2 as SYDVKM. The CDR3 contains 15 residues. The V end lost 6 bases, the J end lost 4 bases, and 19 bases lay between the germline ends. Here the CDR3 reads CASSPYEDSYYEQYF. The DNA for the CDR3 is TGTGCCAGCAGCCCCTACGAGGACAGCTATTACGAGCAGTACTTC.

The chain combines TRBV5-4 with TRBJ2-7; TRBD2 matches at 14 bases. The CDR3 is 15 residues long. J was trimmed by 4 bases and V by 5 bases; bases with no gene match: 5. Germline V gene data show CDR1 as SGHNT and CDR2 as YYREEE (reference sequence). The CDR3 nucleotides read TGTGCCAGCAGTTCGAGACTAGCGGGAGGGTACGAGCAGTACTTC. Translation: CASSSRLAGGYEQYF.

This clone appeared a few times. The gene calls are TRBV4-1 and TRBJ2-1, with a possible D match to TRBD2 (6 bases). CDR1 and CDR2 (germline): MGHRA, YSYEKL. The V end lost 1 base, the J end lost 4 bases, and 11 bases lay between the germline ends. This CDR3 comprises 15 residues. The chain's CDR3 is CASSQVKGRYNEQFF. In nucleotides, the CDR3 is TGCGCCAGCAGCCAAGTAAAGGGGAGGTACAATGAGCAGTTCTTC.

The chain uses TRBV11-2 and TRBJ2-7; D perhaps matches TRBD1 (6 bases). Trimming removed 5 bases at V and 1 base at J, with 15 bases between. The CDR3 sequence is 15 residues long. In germline, CDR1 is SGHAT, CDR2 FQNNGV. CDR3 sequence: CASSGYRERSYEQYF. The CDR3 nucleotides read TGTGCCAGCAGCGGTTACAGGGAACGATCCTACGAGCAGTACTTC.

This clone was counted a few times. The rearrangement links TRBV19 to TRBJ2-7, with D perhaps matching TRBD1 (6 bases). With 4 bases removed from V and 6 bases from J, the gap between germline ends came to 13 bases. Germline V CDR1 and CDR2: LNHDA, SQIVND (reference sequence). The CDR3 consists of 13 residues. The CDR3 loop reads CASSTRGQSEQYF. CDR3 DNA: TGTGCCAGTAGTACCCGTGGACAGAGCGAGCAGTACTTC.

The chain combines TRBV2 with TRBJ2-2, with a possible D match to TRBD2 (5 bases). The germline V gene has CDR1 SNHLY and CDR2 FYNNEI. This CDR3 has 16 amino acids. The germline V and J ends were trimmed by 7 bases and 4 bases, with 19 bases remaining between them. The CDR3 DNA follows: TGTGCCAGCACCGAGGGCTATCAAATTTTCACCGGGGAGCTGTTTTTT. The encoded protein is CASTEGYQIFTGELFF. Full variable domain (missing parts from reference TRBV2 and TRBJ2-2): EPEVTQTPSHQVTQMGQEVILRCVPISNHLYFYWYRQILGQKVEFLVSFYNNEISEKSEIFDDQFSVERPDGSNFTLKIRSTKLEDSAMYFCASTEGYQIFTGELFFGEGSRLTVL.

The chain recombines TRBV4-2 with TRBJ2-7; 7 bases fit TRBD1. The germline CDR1 and CDR2 sequences are LGHNA and YNFKEQ. The V segment lost 0 bases and the J segment 6 bases; nucleotides outside the gene matches: 11. The CDR3 covers 16 residues. CDR3 nucleotides: TGTGCCAGCAGCCAAGAAGGGGGCAAAATCTCGGGCGAGCAGTACTTC. It codes for CASSQEGGKISGEQYF.

The rearrangement links TRBV10-3 to TRBJ1-1, with D possibly TRBD1 on 5 matching bases. The CDR3 is 15 amino acids. V was clipped by 6 bases and J by 4 bases, with 18 bases between them. The germline gives CDR1 ENHRY, CDR2 SYGVKD. This chain's CDR3 is CAIRNTVLGPTEAFF. The CDR3 DNA reads TGTGCCATCAGGAATACAGTGTTGGGGCCCACTGAAGCTTTCTTT.

The V call is TRBV27, the J call TRBJ2-2; 11 nucleotides match TRBD2. The CDR3 covers 19 residues. CDR1 and CDR2 from the germline V gene are MNHEY and SMNVEV (reference sequence). V gave up 3 bases and J gave up 1 base; unmatched junction bases: 10. CDR3: CASSFQGLAGTKNTGELFF. The CDR3 DNA is TGTGCCAGCAGTTTCCAAGGACTAGCGGGCACAAAGAACACCGGGGAGCTGTTTTTT.

J is TRBJ1-3 and V is TRBV7-9; TRBD1 might be the D (5 bases). Germline V gene sequence: CDR1 SEHNR, CDR2 FQNEAQ (reference sequence). This CDR3 has 15 amino acids. Trimming stripped 1 base from V and 2 bases from J, with 9 bases between. The DNA for the CDR3 is TGTGCCAGCAGCTTAGGGGGACTGGCTGGAAACACCATATATTTT. Translating it yields CASSLGGLAGNTIYF.

The chain recombines TRBV18 with TRBJ1-1; D perhaps matches TRBD1 (6 bases). V was clipped by 3 bases and J by 6 bases, with 11 bases between them. The germline CDR1 and CDR2 sequences are KGHSH and LQKENI. The CDR3 extends over 13 amino acids. The DNA for the CDR3 is TGTGCCAGCTCACCGGGCACAGGGTCTGAAGCTTTCTTT. Amino acids: CASSPGTGSEAFF.

In this sample, this clone turned up once. The chain is built from TRBV7-2 and TRBJ2-2; TRBD2 is a possible D gene (7 bases). The CDR3 covers 16 residues. Trimming stripped 5 bases from V and 4 bases from J, with 17 bases between. From germline, CDR1 is SGHTA and CDR2 FQGNSA. This CDR3 is CASSPIRGGSTGELFF. In nucleotides, the CDR3 is TGTGCCAGCAGCCCTATTAGGGGGGGCTCCACCGGGGAGCTGTTTTTT.

The V and J genes are TRBV4-3 and TRBJ1-4, with TRBD1 matching over 7 bases. Germline trimming cut 4 bases from V and 2 bases from J; bases unmatched to any gene: 7. The CDR3 spans 16 residues. Germline V lookup: CDR1 LGHNA, CDR2 YSLEER. The CDR3 DNA sequence: TGCGCCAGCAGCCCGACTCGGGGACAGACTAATGAAAAACTGTTTTTT. This translates into CASSPTRGQTNEKLFF.

The rearrangement joins TRBV5-1 to TRBJ2-2; 11 bases line up with TRBD2. The CDR3 totals 15 residues. The V segment lost 4 bases and the J segment 4 bases; nucleotides outside the gene matches: 3. Germline CDR1 is SGHRS and CDR2 is YFSETQ. The CDR3 bases are TGCGCCAGCAGCGCCGGACTAGCGGGCACCGGGGAGCTGTTTTTT. It is translated as CASSAGLAGTGELFF.

The chain combines TRBV7-8 with TRBJ1-5; possibly TRBD1 for D (5 bases). The V gene lost 3 bases and the J gene lost 4 bases, with 10 bases spanning the gap. Germline V gene data show CDR1 as SGHVS and CDR2 as FQNEAQ. This CDR3 spans 14 amino acids. The CDR3 DNA is TGTGCCAGCAGCTTCTTGGACAAGAATCAGCCCCAGCATTTT. This codes for CASSFLDKNQPQHF.

This clone was seen only once. The rearrangement joins TRBV5-6 to TRBJ2-3; 8 nucleotides agree with TRBD1. Germline V gene sequence: CDR1 SGHDT, CDR2 YYEEEE. This CDR3 spans 16 amino acids. The J segment lost 2 bases and the V segment lost 5 bases, leaving 10 bases of the junction unmatched. The chain's CDR3 is CASSFLGQGLTDTQYF. The CDR3 DNA reads as TGTGCCAGCAGTTTCCTCGGACAGGGACTCACAGATACGCAGTATTTT.

The J gene is TRBJ1-1, the V gene TRBV13; TRBD1 is a possible D gene (6 bases). Trimming removed 5 bases from V and 3 bases from J, with 28 bases in between. CDR1 is PRHDT, CDR2 FYEKMQ, per germline (reference sequence). The CDR3 is 19 residues long. The CDR3 spells CASSPTTGRPESIYTEAFF. The CDR3 nucleotides read TGTGCCAGCAGCCCTACCACAGGGCGCCCCGAGAGTATTTACACTGAAGCTTTCTTT.

This clone was detected only a few times. The CDR3 sequence is CSGSQVNTEAFF. The DNA of the CDR3 is TGCAGCGGCTCCCAGGTGAACACTGAAGCTTTCTTT. V gene TRBV29-1 combines with J gene TRBJ1-1; no clear D gene. The CDR3 spans 12 residues. Deletions cut 7 bases from V and 0 bases from J, with 9 bases between. Germline V gene sequence: CDR1 SQVTM, CDR2 ANQGSEA.

The gene calls are TRBV5-4 and TRBJ2-5, with 9 bases lining up with TRBD1. This CDR3 contains 17 residues. CDR1 SGHNT and CDR2 YYREEE come from the germline V gene (reference sequence). The V segment lost 4 bases and the J segment 4 bases; nucleotides outside the gene matches: 14. CDR3 coding DNA: TGTGCCAGCAGCACCCGGACAGGGGAGTCCCCCCGAGAGACCCAGTACTTC. It specifies CASSTRTGESPRETQYF.

This clone was counted between two and nine times. The chain joins TRBV27 to TRBJ1-4; D possibly corresponds to TRBD1 (6 bases). CDR1 is MNHEY and CDR2 is SMNVEV in the germline V gene (reference sequence). The CDR3 has 17 amino acids. Trimming took off 4 bases at V and 5 bases at J, with 20 bases between the two ends. The DNA for the CDR3 is TGTGCCAGCAGTTCCGGATTTTTGGGGGGGGGCAATGAAAAACTGTTTTTT. Its translation is CASSSGFLGGGNEKLFF.

The J gene is TRBJ2-7, the V gene TRBV6-5; maybe TRBD1 (6 bases). V was clipped by 7 bases and J by 2 bases, with 12 bases between them. Germline V gene sequence: CDR1 MNHEY, CDR2 SVGAGI. This CDR3 spans 13 amino acids. Here the CDR3 reads CASTSQGTYEQYF. DNA of the CDR3: TGTGCCAGCACCTCACAGGGAACCTACGAGCAGTACTTC.

The rearrangement joins TRBV6-6 to TRBJ1-2; TRBD1 might be the D (6 bases). V lost 6 bases to trimming and J lost 8 bases, with 19 bases between them. Germline V CDR1 and CDR2: MNHNY, SVGAGI (reference sequence). There are 14 residues in the CDR3. The CDR3 region is CASSTNLGASGYTF. CDR3 DNA sequence: TGTGCCAGCAGCACGAACTTGGGGGCGTCGGGCTACACCTTC.

The rearrangement links TRBV25-1 to TRBJ2-1, with 9 positions matching TRBD1. Trimming cost V 7 bases and J 8 bases; bases outside gene matches: 9. This CDR3 has 14 residues. The V gene's germline CDR1 is MGHDK and CDR2 SYGVNS. Written as DNA, the CDR3 is TGTGCCAGCACTCCGGGACAGGGAGTCTATGAGCAGTTCTTC. This codes for CASTPGQGVYEQFF.

The V gene is TRBV19, the J gene TRBJ1-2; 10 bases align to TRBD1. This CDR3 is 15 amino acids long. V was pared by 7 bases and J by 6 bases, with 11 bases of the junction left unmatched. CDR1 and CDR2 (germline): LNHDA, SQIVND (reference sequence). The CDR3 loop reads CASTSGTGVLDGYTF. CDR3 coding DNA: TGTGCCAGTACCTCCGGGACAGGGGTCCTTGATGGCTACACCTTC.

The table lists this clone with a count of one. The gene calls are TRBV10-3 and TRBJ2-7; tentatively, D is TRBD2 (6 bases). Germline V CDR1 and CDR2: ENHRY, SYGVKD. Trimming cost V 0 bases and J 2 bases, with 8 bases left between them. The CDR3 covers 14 residues. CDR3 sequence (DNA): TGTGCCATCAGTGAGTCGGGGGGTCCCTACGAGCAGTACTTC. The encoded protein is CAISESGGPYEQYF.

V gene TRBV9 combines with J gene TRBJ2-2, with D unresolved. V was cut by 2 bases and J by 1 base, with 9 bases left in between. The CDR3 is made up of 15 amino acids. Germline V gene data show CDR1 as SGDLS and CDR2 as YYNGEE. The CDR3 loop reads CASSVRLENTGELFF. In nucleotides, the CDR3 is TGTGCCAGCAGCGTCCGACTGGAGAACACCGGGGAGCTGTTTTTT.